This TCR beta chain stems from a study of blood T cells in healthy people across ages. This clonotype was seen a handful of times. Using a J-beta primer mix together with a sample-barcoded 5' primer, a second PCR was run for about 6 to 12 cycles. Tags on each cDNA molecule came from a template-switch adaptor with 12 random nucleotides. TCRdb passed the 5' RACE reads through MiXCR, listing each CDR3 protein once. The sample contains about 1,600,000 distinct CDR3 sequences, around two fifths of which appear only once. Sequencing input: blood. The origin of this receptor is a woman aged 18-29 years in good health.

CDR3 loop: CAISGDRGGEAFF. In DNA form, the CDR3 reads TGTGCCATCAGTGGTGACAGGGGGGGTGAAGCTTTCTTT. The chain employs TRBV10-3 and TRBJ1-1; 9 nucleotides match TRBD1. The V gene end was trimmed by 4 bases and the J gene end by 7 bases; junction bases not matched to a gene: 4. Per germline, CDR1 ENHRY and CDR2 SYGVKD. The CDR3 has 13 residues.